This T cell receptor beta chain was recorded in a study of blood T cell repertoires in COVID-19. Whole-study context: Samples of COVID-19 (acute and convalescent) were obtained from the United States, Italy and Spain. The analysed material was cDNA or gDNA that came from T cells, B-cell-depleted T cells, or PBMCs.

As originally analysed: Reference gene primer amplification yielded estimated nucleated cell counts. Libraries were prepared by immunoSEQ multiplex PCR; TCRdb keeps only in-frame clonotypes and omits some of them. V, J and clone size were drawn from that table, and D and trimming were deduced from the DNA. The sample has over 450,000 clones; roughly nine tenths are singletons. Followed over time, Seattle patients had been enrolled while infection was active. Per germline, CDR1 SGHAT and CDR2 FQNNGV. V lost 1 base to trimming and J lost 6 bases; unmatched junction nucleotides: 2. The CDR3 loop spans 14 amino acids.

The chain has TRBV11-2 and TRBJ2-1; 8 bases fit TRBD2. Sequenced: peripheral blood. This TCR derives from a man aged 18-30 years with COVID-19, enrolled during active disease. CDR3 nucleotides: TGTGCCAGCAGCTTAGCGGGAGGGGTCAATGAGCAGTTCTTC. Amino acid sequence: CASSLAGGVNEQFF.